The following is a T cell receptor beta chain sequence with its context. The CDR3 spans 15 residues. The V end was cut by 1 base, the J end by 7 bases, with 15 bases between. From germline, CDR1 is SGHRS and CDR2 YFSETQ. This record comes from a study of T cell responses to AZD1222 COVID-19 vaccine. Some clones are missing from TCRdb's copy, which holds only in-frame ones; the method was immunoSEQ multiplex PCR. The sample records approximately 160,000 clones, about 91% being singletons. V and J are TRBV5-1 and TRBJ1-5, with D unclear. This specimen was peripheral blood, taken on day 0 of AZD1222 vaccination. This receptor was obtained from an adult in good health. The CDR3: CASSLTGPESQPQHF. The CDR3 DNA sequence: TGCGCCAGCAGCTTGACGGGCCCAGAATCCCAGCCCCAGCATTTT.